The rows below give T cell receptor beta chains drawn from one sample of a study of beta chain features in type 1 diabetes. Method: immunoSEQ multiplex PCR; TCRdb's copy keeps in-frame clones and lacks some. The sample carries more than 120,000 clones, roughly an eighth recorded once. The material sequenced was central memory CD4+ T cells from blood. The receptors were gathered from a man between 18 and 35 years old with type 1 diabetes. Both conserved end residues are part of each CDR3. A D gene is named only where the DNA matches it firmly. A clone size is listed for some rows: how often the clone was seen (once, few, many), or a class if it is expanded.

v_call: TRBV5-4; d_call: TRBD2; j_call: TRBJ2-5; clone_size: -; cdr3_nt: TGTGCCAGCAGCTCGACTAGCGGGGGAACGCAAGAGACCCAGTACTTC; cdr3_aa: CASSSTSGGTQETQYF
v_call: TRBV10-3; d_call: TRBD2; j_call: TRBJ2-3; clone_size: few; cdr3_nt: TGTGCCAGCAGTGAGGGACTAAGCACAGATACGCAGTATTTT; cdr3_aa: CASSEGLSTDTQYF
v_call: TRBV5-6; d_call: -; j_call: TRBJ2-7; clone_size: -; cdr3_nt: TGTGCCAGCAGCATCTCCTACGAGCAGTACTTC; cdr3_aa: CASSISYEQYF
v_call: TRBV5-8; d_call: -; j_call: TRBJ1-2; clone_size: -; cdr3_nt: TGTGCCAGCAGCTTGGGATCGGGGTCGCAGTTATATGGCTACACCTTC; cdr3_aa: CASSLGSGSQLYGYTF
v_call: TRBV18; d_call: TRBD1; j_call: TRBJ2-7; clone_size: -; cdr3_nt: TGTGCCAGCTCTCGGGTCGGACAGGCCGAATCCTACGAGCAGTACTTC; cdr3_aa: CASSRVGQAESYEQYF
v_call: TRBV4-2; d_call: -; j_call: TRBJ1-1; clone_size: few; cdr3_nt: TGTGCCAGCAGCCAAGAGACAGGAAGGAACACTGAAGCTTTCTTT; cdr3_aa: CASSQETGRNTEAFF
v_call: TRBV18; d_call: TRBD1; j_call: TRBJ1-6; clone_size: few; cdr3_nt: TGTGCCAGCTCACTTCAACCTGGGACAGGGGGTTCACCCCTCCACTTT; cdr3_aa: CASSLQPGTGGSPLHF
v_call: TRBV30; d_call: -; j_call: TRBJ1-6; clone_size: few; cdr3_nt: TGTGCCTGGAGCCTACACACAGGGAATAATAATTCACCCCTCCACTTT; cdr3_aa: CAWSLHTGNNNSPLHF
v_call: TRBV30; d_call: -; j_call: TRBJ1-6; clone_size: many; cdr3_nt: TGTGCGGGAGGACCAGCTCCTAATTCAGCCCTCCACTTT; cdr3_aa: CAGGPAPNSALHF
v_call: TRBV5-1; d_call: TRBD1; j_call: TRBJ1-2; clone_size: -; cdr3_nt: TGCGCCAGCAGCTCCAAATCTGAAGCAGGGGGATATGGCTACACCTTC; cdr3_aa: CASSSKSEAGGYGYTF
v_call: TRBV4-1; d_call: -; j_call: TRBJ1-5; clone_size: few; cdr3_nt: TGCGCCAGCAGCCAGCGGGGGGCAAGACAGGATCAGCCCCAGCATTTT; cdr3_aa: CASSQRGARQDQPQHF
v_call: TRBV10-3; d_call: -; j_call: TRBJ1-2; clone_size: few; cdr3_nt: TGTGCCATCAGTGCGGACCATAACTATGGCTACACCTTC; cdr3_aa: CAISADHNYGYTF
v_call: TRBV15; d_call: TRBD2; j_call: TRBJ2-2; clone_size: few; cdr3_nt: TGTGCCACCAGCAGACCGTTACTAGCGGGGGGACCCGGGGAGCTGTTTTTT; cdr3_aa: CATSRPLLAGGPGELFF
v_call: TRBV7-9; d_call: TRBD1; j_call: TRBJ2-7; clone_size: -; cdr3_nt: TGTGCCAGCAGCTCCTCCGGGACAGGCCCTCGCGAGCAGTACTTC; cdr3_aa: CASSSSGTGPREQYF
v_call: TRBV18; d_call: TRBD1; j_call: TRBJ2-7; clone_size: -; cdr3_nt: TGTGCCAGCTCACCGGGGACAGGGATCTACGAGCAGTACTTC; cdr3_aa: CASSPGTGIYEQYF
v_call: TRBV4-1; d_call: -; j_call: TRBJ1-2; clone_size: few; cdr3_nt: TGCGCCAGCAGCCAAGAAGGCCAGGGCCACGGCTACACCTTC; cdr3_aa: CASSQEGQGHGYTF
v_call: TRBV20-1; d_call: -; j_call: TRBJ2-7; clone_size: few; cdr3_nt: TGCAGTGTCGACTACCGATCAGAGCAGTACTTC; cdr3_aa: CSVDYRSEQYF
v_call: TRBV5-1; d_call: TRBD1; j_call: TRBJ1-1; clone_size: -; cdr3_nt: TGCGCCAGCCAAAGAGACAGGGAGGAAGCTTTCTTT; cdr3_aa: CASQRDREEAFF
v_call: TRBV28; d_call: -; j_call: TRBJ2-7; clone_size: few; cdr3_nt: TGTGCCAGCAGCCGATACGAGCAGTACTTC; cdr3_aa: CASSRYEQYF
v_call: TRBV6-1; d_call: -; j_call: TRBJ2-4; clone_size: -; cdr3_nt: TGTGCCAGCATCCTCCGGGACGGCAAAAACATTCAGTACTTC; cdr3_aa: CASILRDGKNIQYF
v_call: TRBV2; d_call: -; j_call: TRBJ2-5; clone_size: few; cdr3_nt: TGTGCCAGCTCCCCTCTTGACAGTCTCCCTGGTGAGACCCAGTACTTC; cdr3_aa: CASSPLDSLPGETQYF
v_call: TRBV29-1; d_call: -; j_call: TRBJ1-1; clone_size: -; cdr3_nt: TGCAGCGTTGGTGGGGGACTGAACACTGAAGCTTTCTTT; cdr3_aa: CSVGGGLNTEAFF
v_call: TRBV30; d_call: -; j_call: TRBJ1-1; clone_size: few; cdr3_nt: TGTGCCTGGAGTATCCAGGGTAGCACTGAAGCTTTCTTT; cdr3_aa: CAWSIQGSTEAFF
v_call: TRBV28; d_call: TRBD1; j_call: TRBJ1-2; clone_size: few; cdr3_nt: TGTGCCAGCAGTTTGGGACAGGGGGACTATGGCTACACCTTC; cdr3_aa: CASSLGQGDYGYTF
v_call: TRBV9; d_call: TRBD1; j_call: TRBJ2-7; clone_size: -; cdr3_nt: TGTGCCAGCAGCGTAGCAACAGGGGGCGAGCAGTACTTC; cdr3_aa: CASSVATGGEQYF
v_call: TRBV20-1; d_call: -; j_call: TRBJ1-6; clone_size: -; cdr3_nt: TGCAGTGCCCCCGGGCCTTCACCCCTCCACTTT; cdr3_aa: CSAPGPSPLHF
v_call: TRBV6-1; d_call: -; j_call: TRBJ2-1; clone_size: few; cdr3_nt: TGTGCCAGCAGACTCCGGGGACCCCTCGGGAATGAGCAGTTCTTC; cdr3_aa: CASRLRGPLGNEQFF
v_call: TRBV5-1; d_call: -; j_call: TRBJ2-7; clone_size: few; cdr3_nt: TGCGCCAGCAGCTTGGAATACGAGCAGTACTTC; cdr3_aa: CASSLEYEQYF
v_call: TRBV7-2; d_call: -; j_call: TRBJ2-3; clone_size: few; cdr3_nt: TGTGCCAGCAGCCCCCCCACAGATACGCAGTATTTT; cdr3_aa: CASSPPTDTQYF
v_call: TRBV2; d_call: -; j_call: TRBJ2-7; clone_size: -; cdr3_nt: TGTGCCAGCAGTTCCGGGACCGGCAGCTACGAGCAGTACTTC; cdr3_aa: CASSSGTGSYEQYF
v_call: TRBV5-4; d_call: -; j_call: TRBJ2-3; clone_size: -; cdr3_nt: TGTGCCAGCAGCTGGGGCCGAGAAGATACGCAGTATTTT; cdr3_aa: CASSWGREDTQYF
v_call: TRBV4-3; d_call: TRBD1; j_call: TRBJ2-3; clone_size: few; cdr3_nt: TGCGCCAGCAGCTTATTGACAGGGGGTGTCGATACGCAGTATTTT; cdr3_aa: CASSLLTGGVDTQYF
v_call: TRBV9; d_call: -; j_call: TRBJ2-3; clone_size: few; cdr3_nt: TGTGCCAGCAGCGCCCAGGGAAGCACAGATACGCAGTATTTT; cdr3_aa: CASSAQGSTDTQYF
v_call: TRBV5-4; d_call: -; j_call: TRBJ2-7; clone_size: -; cdr3_nt: TGTGCCAGCAGCTTGGAGGTCGGCACCGAGCAGTACTTC; cdr3_aa: CASSLEVGTEQYF
v_call: TRBV7-9; d_call: -; j_call: TRBJ2-5; clone_size: few; cdr3_nt: TGTGCCAGCAGCCCGAGCACAGGAGTCGGGACCCAGTACTTC; cdr3_aa: CASSPSTGVGTQYF
v_call: TRBV11-2; d_call: -; j_call: TRBJ2-1; clone_size: -; cdr3_nt: TGTGCCAGCAGCAGGGGGAGCTCCTACAATGAGCAGTTCTTC; cdr3_aa: CASSRGSSYNEQFF
v_call: TRBV30; d_call: -; j_call: TRBJ2-5; clone_size: once; cdr3_nt: TGTGCTGCTAGTAGGGGTCCTCAGGGGACCCAGTACTTC; cdr3_aa: CAASRGPQGTQYF
v_call: TRBV6-1; d_call: TRBD1; j_call: TRBJ2-7; clone_size: many; cdr3_nt: TGTGCCAGCAAGGGGACAGGTTACCACGAGCAGTACTTC; cdr3_aa: CASKGTGYHEQYF
v_call: TRBV5-1; d_call: -; j_call: TRBJ2-3; clone_size: -; cdr3_nt: TGCGCCAGCAGCTTGGCCTCAGAAGTGGATACGCAGTATTTT; cdr3_aa: CASSLASEVDTQYF
v_call: TRBV2; d_call: TRBD2; j_call: TRBJ2-3; clone_size: few; cdr3_nt: TGTGCCAGCCGGCTTAGCGGGGCAACTAGCACAGATACGCAGTATTTT; cdr3_aa: CASRLSGATSTDTQYF
v_call: TRBV7-9; d_call: TRBD2; j_call: TRBJ2-1; clone_size: few; cdr3_nt: TGTGCCAGCAGCGTCGGACTAGCGGGGAGGAGCTCCTACAATGAGCAGTTCTTC; cdr3_aa: CASSVGLAGRSSYNEQFF
v_call: TRBV6-5; d_call: -; j_call: TRBJ1-1; clone_size: few; cdr3_nt: TGTGCCAGCAGCCGGGACTTGTCCACTGAAGCTTTCTTT; cdr3_aa: CASSRDLSTEAFF
v_call: TRBV29-1; d_call: -; j_call: TRBJ2-7; clone_size: few; cdr3_nt: TGCAGCGTGGCTCCCGGGTGGGACGAGCAGTACTTC; cdr3_aa: CSVAPGWDEQYF
v_call: TRBV27; d_call: TRBD1; j_call: TRBJ1-2; clone_size: few; cdr3_nt: TGTGCCAGCAGTTTATCCGGGACAGGGACTCGGGGCTACACCTTC; cdr3_aa: CASSLSGTGTRGYTF